These T cell receptor beta chains were read from a single sample in a study of blood T cell repertoires in COVID-19. Generated by immunoSEQ multiplex PCR, the TCRdb table keeps only in-frame clones and is missing some. This table holds under 55,000 clones, around 86% found once. Sequenced material: peripheral blood. Every receptor here comes from a human donor in a cohort sampled during active COVID-19. The CDR3 runs from the conserved cysteine through the conserved F or W. Fields, in order: D gene, clone size, V gene, J gene, CDR3 DNA, CDR3 protein. D genes are given only for firm matches. The listing skips clone size in some rows; elsewhere it reads once, few, many or a size class.

NA	NA	TRBV28	TRBJ1-4	TGTGCCAGCAGGAGACAGCTCGTGAGTGAAAAACTGTTTTTT	CASRRQLVSEKLFF
NA	NA	TRBV7-9	TRBJ2-2	TGTGCCAGCAGCTATTTACCGGGACACACGAACACCGGGGAGCTGTTTTTT	CASSYLPGHTNTGELFF
TRBD1	NA	TRBV2	TRBJ1-4	TGTGCCAGCAGTGACTATCTACAGGGGGCAGGGGAAAAACTGTTTTTT	CASSDYLQGAGEKLFF
NA	NA	TRBV5-1	TRBJ2-3	TGCGCCAGCAGCTTAGGCGGTTCTAGCACAGATACGCAGTATTTT	CASSLGGSSTDTQYF
NA	NA	TRBV5-5	TRBJ2-3	TGTGCCAGCAGCTCAGGACCGGGACACTACGAAGATACGCAGTATTTT	CASSSGPGHYEDTQYF
NA	NA	TRBV5-1	TRBJ1-4	TGCGCCAGCAGCTTTATCGGGGAAATCAGGCCCTTCGGGTCAACTAATGAAAAACTGTTTTTT	CASSFIGEIRPFGSTNEKLFF
TRBD2	NA	TRBV20-1	TRBJ2-5	TGCAGTGCTAGTATAGGAGTTCTAGCGGGGCAAGAGACCCAGTACTTC	CSASIGVLAGQETQYF
TRBD2	NA	TRBV14	TRBJ2-5	TGTGCCAGCAGCCAATTTTTTGGGACTACCAGACAAGAGACCCAGTACTTC	CASSQFFGTTRQETQYF
NA	NA	TRBV5-6	TRBJ2-5	TGTGCCAGCAGCCAGACAGGAGCCGAGACCCAGTACTTC	CASSQTGAETQYF
NA	NA	TRBV19	TRBJ2-7	TGTGCCAGTAGTCTCAGGGGGACTGGCTACGAGCAGTACTTC	CASSLRGTGYEQYF
NA	NA	TRBV11-2	TRBJ1-6	TGTGCCAGCAGGCCACAGGACTCCTATAATTCACCCCTCCACTTT	CASRPQDSYNSPLHF
TRBD1	NA	TRBV29-1	TRBJ1-1	TGCAGCGTTGCGAAGGGGGCAGGTGAAGCTTTCTTT	CSVAKGAGEAFF
NA	NA	TRBV5-1	TRBJ1-5	TGCGCCAGCAGCTTGAACCAGGGCGGTCAGCCCCAGCATTTT	CASSLNQGGQPQHF
NA	NA	TRBV2	TRBJ1-4	TGTGCCAGCAGTGCGCTGACAGATAATGAAAAACTGTTTTTT	CASSALTDNEKLFF
TRBD2	once	TRBV5-1	TRBJ2-3	TGCGCCAGCAGCTTAGGAGCGGGAGGTGCAGATACGCAGTATTTT	CASSLGAGGADTQYF
TRBD1	once	TRBV5-1	TRBJ1-1	TGCGCCAGCAGCCCTAAGACAGGGGCGGGCACTGAAGCTTTCTTT	CASSPKTGAGTEAFF
TRBD1	NA	TRBV19	TRBJ1-3	TGTGCCAGTAGCCCAGGGACAGAATACACCATATATTTT	CASSPGTEYTIYF
TRBD2	NA	TRBV19	TRBJ2-1	TGTGCCAGTAGTTTGGGGCTAGCGGGAACAGGGGAGCAGTTCTTC	CASSLGLAGTGEQFF
TRBD2	NA	TRBV5-8	TRBJ2-3	TGTGCCAGCAGCTTGGTGGGGGGGAGGCATACGCAGTATTTT	CASSLVGGRHTQYF
NA	NA	TRBV21-1	TRBJ2-7	TGTGCCAGCAGCCAGGGGACAGGGTGGGGGGACGAGCAGTACTTC	CASSQGTGWGDEQYF
NA	few	TRBV28	TRBJ1-5	TGTGCCAGCACCACCGACGGGGTTCAGCCCCAGCATTTT	CASTTDGVQPQHF
TRBD1	NA	TRBV11-2	TRBJ2-5	TGTGCCAGCAGCTTGAATACAGGGGGCCGCCAAGAGACCCAGTACTTC	CASSLNTGGRQETQYF
NA	NA	TRBV6-5	TRBJ1-2	TGTGCCAGCAGGATATCACAGGGAGTTTATGATGGCTACACCTTC	CASRISQGVYDGYTF
TRBD1	NA	TRBV6-6	TRBJ2-1	TGTGCCAGCAGGAACCGGGACAGGGGCTACAATGAGCAGTTCTTC	CASRNRDRGYNEQFF
TRBD1	NA	TRBV7-9	TRBJ1-4	TGTGCCAGCAGCTTAAATGGGGACAGGGGTGAAAAACTGTTTTTT	CASSLNGDRGEKLFF
NA	NA	TRBV20-1	TRBJ2-7	TGCAGTGCTAGTCAGGTTTACGACGAGCAGTACTTC	CSASQVYDEQYF
NA	NA	TRBV5-1	TRBJ2-5	TGCGCCAGCAGCGGGGGGACTCAAGAGACCCAGTACTTC	CASSGGTQETQYF
TRBD2	NA	TRBV18	TRBJ2-1	TGTGCCAGCTCACCTTTCGGTAGCGGGAGGCACAATGAGCAGTTCTTC	CASSPFGSGRHNEQFF